This T cell receptor (beta chain) was documented in a study of T cells after yellow fever vaccination. The CDR3 sequence is 15 residues long. V was trimmed by 6 bases and J by 5 bases, leaving 22 bases between them. Germline CDR1 reads DFQATT; CDR2 reads SNEGSKA (reference sequence). They built TCR cDNA with 5'RACE template switching, a step that put in a universal primer site and UMIs. One entry per CDR3 protein, called by TCRdb with MiXCR from the 5' RACE reads. The sample has a few hundred thousand distinct CDR3 sequences; roughly 3.5% are singletons. General study points: Reappearing after the booster were most of the clones from primary vaccination (96% CD4, approximately 85% CD8). When the response was secondary, it was weaker but reached its peak faster, day 5 versus 15. Shared CD4/CD8 clonotypes were a small share, likely from convergent recombination.

In this sample, this clonotype turned up many times. Its specificity is unknown. Here the sequenced sample was PBMCs, taken on the day of the yellow fever booster vaccination. The V call is TRBV20-1, the J call TRBJ2-5, with TRBD1 as a possible D gene (5 bases). This receptor was identified in a man between 18 and 35 years old who received the YFV17D yellow fever vaccine. CDR3 bases: TGCAGTGCACCGCGCAGGGCCCTTAGGGGTGAGACCCAGTACTTC. Its protein product is CSAPRRALRGETQYF.